These 26 T cell receptor beta chains originate from one sample sequenced in a study of PD-L1 blockade in urothelial cancer. Some clones are missing from TCRdb's copy, which holds only in-frame ones; the method was immunoSEQ multiplex PCR. The table has about 130,000 clones, roughly 84% seen once. Time point described: pretreatment peripheral blood. The material sequenced was PBMCs, taken around atezolizumab (anti-PD-L1) treatment. The receptors here all came from a man aged 50 or older with urothelial cancer.

In its sample, this clone was seen a few times. The V gene is TRBV10-2, the J gene TRBJ2-7, with TRBD1 as a possible D gene (6 bases). Trimming pared 7 bases from V and 3 bases from J, leaving 10 bases between. The CDR3 is 12 residues long. Germline CDR1 is WSHSY and CDR2 is SAAADI. CDR3: CASTATGYEQYF. The CDR3 DNA reads as TGCGCCAGCACCGCGACAGGCTACGAGCAGTACTTC.

This clone turned up a few times. The chain has TRBV28 and TRBJ1-1; TRBD1 aligns across 8 bases. CDR1 MDHEN and CDR2 SYDVKM come from the germline V gene. V was pared by 5 bases and J by 8 bases, with 7 bases of the junction left unmatched. The CDR3 contains 13 residues. This CDR3 reads CASSPPGTGEAFF. For the CDR3, the DNA is TGTGCCAGCAGTCCACCCGGGACAGGAGAAGCTTTCTTT.

J is TRBJ1-4 and V is TRBV30; 7 nucleotides match TRBD1. V shed 3 bases and J 2 bases; nucleotides not matched to a gene: 6. Germline CDR1 GTSNPN, CDR2 SVGIG (reference sequence). The CDR3 is 15 amino acids. CDR3 residues: CAWRAPGGTNEKLFF. The CDR3 region has the DNA TGTGCCTGGAGGGCCCCAGGGGGGACTAATGAAAAACTGTTTTTT.

This chain uses TRBV2 with TRBJ2-7; D remains ambiguous. The germline V gene has CDR1 SNHLY and CDR2 FYNNEI. CDR3 size: 13 residues. The V gene lost 10 bases and the J gene lost 1 base, with 14 bases spanning the gap. The CDR3 here is CAMREESSYEQYF. CDR3 DNA sequence: TGTGCCATGCGCGAGGAGTCTTCCTACGAGCAGTACTTC.

In this sample, this clone turned up once. The chain couples TRBV10-3 to TRBJ1-1; no reliable D call. Germline V CDR1 and CDR2: ENHRY, SYGVKD. The V and J ends lost 4 bases and 5 bases respectively, with 14 bases between them. The CDR3 runs to 14 residues. The CDR3 DNA follows: TGTGCCATCAGTGCCCATTCTCGAGGAACTGAAGCTTTCTTT. Protein product: CAISAHSRGTEAFF.

This chain uses TRBV9 with TRBJ1-6; 8 bases fit TRBD1. Trimming cost V 4 bases and J 7 bases; bases outside gene matches: 4. Germline V gives CDR1 SGDLS, CDR2 YYNGEE. The CDR3 is 14 amino acids. The CDR3 region is CASSRTGSNSPLHF. The CDR3 nucleotides read TGTGCCAGCAGCCGGACAGGGTCGAATTCACCCCTCCACTTT.

V is TRBV29-1 and J is TRBJ2-7; TRBD2 agrees at 10 bases. The CDR3 extends over 12 amino acids. The J segment lost 6 bases and the V segment lost 4 bases, leaving 3 bases of the junction unmatched. The germline V gene encodes CDR1 SQVTM and CDR2 ANQGSEA. The CDR3 coding sequence is TGCAGCGTTGTGACTAGCGGGCGCGAGCAGTACTTC. As protein: CSVVTSGREQYF.

The chain uses TRBV5-1 and TRBJ2-7; the match to TRBD1 covers 7 bases. The germline V gene encodes CDR1 SGHRS and CDR2 YFSETQ. This CDR3 has 14 residues. V gave up 4 bases and J gave up 2 bases; unmatched junction bases: 6. The CDR3 coding sequence is TGCGCCAGCAGCCAGCAGACAGGGCCCTACGAGCAGTACTTC. This translates into CASSQQTGPYEQYF. Using reference TRBV5-1 and TRBJ2-7 for the parts outside the CDR3, the full variable domain is KAGVTQTPRYLIKTRGQQVTLSCSPISGHRSVSWYQQTPGQGLQFLFEYFSETQRNKGNFPGRFSGRQFSNSRSEMNVSTLELGDSALYLCASSQQTGPYEQYFGPGTRLTVT.

This clone was detected once. The V and J genes are TRBV7-2 and TRBJ1-2, with unresolved D. The CDR3 has 15 amino acids. V lost 1 base, J lost 5 bases, and 14 bases lay in between. Germline V CDR1 and CDR2: SGHTA, FQGNSA. DNA for the CDR3: TGTGCCAGCAGCTTAGACTCGGGGTTTGGGTATGGCTACACCTTC. This sequence encodes CASSLDSGFGYGYTF.

In this sample, this clone turned up once. The CDR3 loop reads CASSVASGGYNEQFF. In DNA form, the CDR3 reads TGTGCCAGCAGCGTAGCGAGCGGAGGGTACAATGAGCAGTTCTTC. This chain uses TRBV9 with TRBJ2-1; maybe TRBD2 (6 bases). V was shortened by 0 bases and J by 4 bases, with 11 bases between the two germline ends. In germline, CDR1 is SGDLS, CDR2 YYNGEE. The CDR3 is made up of 15 amino acids.

The chain is built from TRBV30 and TRBJ1-4; D possibly corresponds to TRBD1 (5 bases). CDR1 GTSNPN and CDR2 SVGIG come from the germline V gene (reference sequence). CDR3 length: 13 amino acids. Trimming took off 4 bases at V and 0 bases at J, with 6 bases between the two ends. As DNA, the CDR3 is TGTGCCTGGAAAGGGGCAACTAATGAAAAACTGTTTTTT. Amino acids: CAWKGATNEKLFF.

The chain uses TRBV28 and TRBJ1-5; 7 bases are shared with TRBD1. CDR1 and CDR2 from the germline V gene are MDHEN and SYDVKM. V shed 1 base, J shed 0 bases, and the junction held 6 bases outside the gene matches. The CDR3 is made up of 17 amino acids. The DNA for the CDR3 is TGTGCCAGCAGTTTATTCACAGGGGTCCCTAGCAATCAGCCCCAGCATTTT. Translation: CASSLFTGVPSNQPQHF. Drawing the rest from reference TRBV28 and TRBJ1-5, the complete variable domain is DVKVTQSSRYLVKRTGEKVFLECVQDMDHENMFWYRQDPGLGLRLIYFSYDVKMKEKGDIPEGYSVSREKKERFSLILESASTNQTSMYLCASSLFTGVPSNQPQHFGDGTRLSIL.

The chain links TRBV5-1 to TRBJ2-5, with D perhaps TRBD1 (7 bases). CDR3 length: 13 amino acids. CDR1 and CDR2 (germline): SGHRS, YFSETQ. Trimming took 4 bases from V and 5 from J, leaving 12 bases between them. The DNA for the CDR3 is TGCGCCAGCAGCACACAGGGGAGGGAGACCCAGTACTTC. This translates into CASSTQGRETQYF.

V gene TRBV18 combines with J gene TRBJ1-5; D call uncertain. V lost 4 bases and J lost 0, with 7 bases in between. Germline lookup yields CDR1 KGHSH and CDR2 LQKENI. The CDR3 loop spans 14 amino acids. CDR3 sequence: CASSRTYSNQPQHF. Here the CDR3 DNA reads TGTGCCAGCTCACGAACCTATAGCAATCAGCCCCAGCATTTT.

This clone was seen a single time. Sequence at one end of the junction differs from germline and may be a read error. V is TRBV7-7 and J is TRBJ2-7, with D maybe TRBD1 (6 bases). Germline loops: CDR1 SSHAT, CDR2 FNYEAQ (reference sequence). The CDR3 is 13 residues long. CDR3 sequence (DNA): TGTGCTAGCAGCCAGGACAGAAACTACGAGCAGTACTTC. It encodes CASSQDRNYEQYF. Full variable domain (missing parts from reference TRBV7-7 and TRBJ2-7): GAGVSQSPRYKVTKRGQDVTLRCDPISSHATLYWYQQALGQGPEFLTYFNYEAQPDKSGLPSDRFSAERPEGSISTLTIQRTEQRDSAMYRCASSQDRNYEQYFGPGTRLTVT.

The rearrangement uses TRBV28 and TRBJ2-3, with 10 bases fitting TRBD1. The CDR3 contains 16 residues. Germline CDR1 and CDR2: MDHEN and SYDVKM. Trimming removed 6 bases from V and 3 bases from J; junction bases left unmatched: 9. The CDR3 spells CASSYSDRGPTDTQYF. CDR3 nucleotides: TGTGCCAGCAGCTACTCCGACAGGGGGCCGACAGATACGCAGTATTTT.

The rearrangement joins TRBV19 to TRBJ2-6; no clear D. V was shortened by 6 bases and J by 0 bases, with 6 bases between the two germline ends. Germline V gene data show CDR1 as LNHDA and CDR2 as SQIVND (reference sequence). This CDR3 is 14 amino acids long. CDR3 in amino acids: CASRLISGANVLTF. The CDR3 coding sequence is TGTGCCAGTAGACTCATCTCTGGGGCCAACGTCCTGACTTTC.

J is TRBJ2-1 and V is TRBV28; TRBD2 agrees at 9 bases. The CDR3 spans 15 residues. Germline values: CDR1 MDHEN, CDR2 SYDVKM. Trimming removed 10 bases from V and 0 bases from J; junction bases left unmatched: 7. CDR3 sequence reads: CATVAGALSYNEQFF. DNA for the CDR3: TGTGCCACCGTAGCGGGAGCGCTCTCCTACAATGAGCAGTTCTTC.

This rearrangement joins TRBV7-2 to TRBJ2-7, with D perhaps matching TRBD2 (6 bases). There are 14 residues in the CDR3. Germline CDR1 SGHTA, CDR2 FQGNSA. Trimming removed 1 base at V and 1 base at J, with 8 bases between. CDR3 coding DNA: TGTGCCAGCAGCTTAGTACGGGAGTCCTACGAGCAGTACTTC. Translating gives CASSLVRESYEQYF. Combining the CDR3 with reference TRBV7-2 and TRBJ2-7 gives the whole variable domain GAGVSQSPSNKVTEKGKDVELRCDPISGHTALYWYRQSLGQGLEFLIYFQGNSAPDKSGLPSDRFSAERTGGSVSTLTIQRTQQEDSAVYLCASSLVRESYEQYFGPGTRLTVT.

The J gene is TRBJ2-7, the V gene TRBV28; D is unresolved. CDR3 size: 13 residues. Germline V gene lookup returns CDR1 MDHEN and CDR2 SYDVKM. V lost 6 bases and J 11 bases, leaving 20 bases between the germline ends. In DNA form, the CDR3 reads TGTGCCAGCAGAAAGGCGGCACTCGGGTTGAAGTACTTC. It encodes CASRKAALGLKYF.

V and J are TRBV6-1 and TRBJ1-6, with D perhaps TRBD1 (5 bases). CDR1 is MNHNS, CDR2 SASEGT, per germline. The germline V and J ends were trimmed by 5 bases and 6 bases, with 14 bases remaining between them. The CDR3 consists of 15 residues. The CDR3 reads CASSQKPGINSPLHF. The CDR3 DNA is TGTGCCAGCAGTCAGAAACCAGGGATTAATTCACCCCTCCACTTT.

V usage is TRBV28 and J usage is TRBJ1-1; the D gene is possibly TRBD1 (5 bases). This CDR3 is 14 amino acids long. In germline, CDR1 is MDHEN, CDR2 SYDVKM. Trimming shortened V by 7 bases and J by 0 bases, and 12 bases separated the two germline ends. CDR3 residues: CASTGGGLNTEAFF. The CDR3 DNA reads as TGTGCCAGCACTGGGGGAGGTTTGAACACTGAAGCTTTCTTT.

The gene calls are TRBV9 and TRBJ1-1; tentative D call: TRBD1 (6 bases). Looked up from germline, CDR1 is SGDLS and CDR2 is YYNGEE. The CDR3 length is 15 residues. Between the trimmed V and J ends, which lost 4 bases and 3 bases, there was a span of 16 bases. In DNA form, the CDR3 reads TGTGCCAGCAGCCCCGGGTTATCAGGGGACACTGAAGCTTTCTTT. Translation: CASSPGLSGDTEAFF.

The gene calls are TRBV27 and TRBJ2-7; 9 bases match TRBD1. The CDR3 has 16 residues. Per the germline V gene, CDR1 is MNHEY and CDR2 is SMNVEV (reference sequence). The V gene end was trimmed by 3 bases and the J gene end by 2 bases; junction bases not matched to a gene: 8. CDR3 amino acids: CASSFSGQGTPYEQYF. The DNA for the CDR3 is TGTGCCAGCAGTTTCTCAGGACAGGGGACCCCCTACGAGCAGTACTTC.

This clone showed up just a few times. The V call is TRBV5-1, the J call TRBJ1-2, with D perhaps TRBD1 (6 bases). Germline CDR1 SGHRS, CDR2 YFSETQ. Trimming cost V 4 bases and J 6 bases, with 16 bases left between them. This CDR3 is 14 amino acids long. CDR3 bases: TGCGCCAGCAGCCCAACAGGGCTTAGGGATGGCTACACCTTC. It yields the protein CASSPTGLRDGYTF.

The V gene is TRBV7-9, the J gene TRBJ2-3; D is ambiguous. The V gene lost 5 bases and the J gene lost 2 bases, with 23 bases spanning the gap. CDR3 length: 18 residues. Germline V gives CDR1 SEHNR, CDR2 FQNEAQ (reference sequence). CDR3 region: CASSPPPAAPVDTDTQYF. The CDR3 DNA sequence: TGTGCCAGCAGCCCTCCCCCCGCGGCGCCCGTCGACACAGATACGCAGTATTTT. Full variable domain (outside the CDR3, taken from reference TRBV7-9 and TRBJ2-3): DTGVSQNPRHKITKRGQNVTFRCDPISEHNRLYWYRQTLGQGPEFLTYFQNEAQLEKSRLLSDRFSAERPKGSFSTLEIQRTEQGDSAMYLCASSPPPAAPVDTDTQYFGPGTRLTVL.